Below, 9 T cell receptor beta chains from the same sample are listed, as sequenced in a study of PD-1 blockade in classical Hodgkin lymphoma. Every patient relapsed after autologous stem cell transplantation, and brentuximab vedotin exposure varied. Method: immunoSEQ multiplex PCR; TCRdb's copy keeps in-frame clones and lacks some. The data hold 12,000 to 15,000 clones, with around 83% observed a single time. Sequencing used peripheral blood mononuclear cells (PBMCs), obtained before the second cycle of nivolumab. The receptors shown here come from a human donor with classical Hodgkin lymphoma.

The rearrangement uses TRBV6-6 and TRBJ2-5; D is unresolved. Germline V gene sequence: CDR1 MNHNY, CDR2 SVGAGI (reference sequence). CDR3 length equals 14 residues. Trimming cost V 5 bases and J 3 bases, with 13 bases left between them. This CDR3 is CASSPNSREETQYF. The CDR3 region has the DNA TGTGCCAGCAGTCCGAACTCTAGGGAAGAGACCCAGTACTTC.

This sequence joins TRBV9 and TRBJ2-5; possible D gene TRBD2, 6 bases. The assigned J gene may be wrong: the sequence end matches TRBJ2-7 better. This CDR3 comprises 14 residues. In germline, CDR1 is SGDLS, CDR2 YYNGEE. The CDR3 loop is CASSVVDSGYEQYF. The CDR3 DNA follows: TGTGCCAGCAGCGTAGTTGATAGCGGTTACGAGCAGTACTTC.

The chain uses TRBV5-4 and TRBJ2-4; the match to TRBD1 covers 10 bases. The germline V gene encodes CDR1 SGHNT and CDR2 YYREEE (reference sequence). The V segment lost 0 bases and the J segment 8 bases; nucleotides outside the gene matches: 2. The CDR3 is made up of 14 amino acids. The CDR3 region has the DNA TGTGCCAGCAGCTTGGGGGGACAGGGGTACATTCAGTACTTC. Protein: CASSLGGQGYIQYF.

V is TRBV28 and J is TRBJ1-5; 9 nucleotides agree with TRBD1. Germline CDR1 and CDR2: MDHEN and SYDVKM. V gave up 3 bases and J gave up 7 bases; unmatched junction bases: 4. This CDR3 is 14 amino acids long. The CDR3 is CASSLGQGRQPQHF. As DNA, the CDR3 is TGTGCCAGCAGTTTGGGACAGGGAAGGCAGCCCCAGCATTTT. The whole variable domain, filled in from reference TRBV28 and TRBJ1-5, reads DVKVTQSSRYLVKRTGEKVFLECVQDMDHENMFWYRQDPGLGLRLIYFSYDVKMKEKGDIPEGYSVSREKKERFSLILESASTNQTSMYLCASSLGQGRQPQHFGDGTRLSIL.

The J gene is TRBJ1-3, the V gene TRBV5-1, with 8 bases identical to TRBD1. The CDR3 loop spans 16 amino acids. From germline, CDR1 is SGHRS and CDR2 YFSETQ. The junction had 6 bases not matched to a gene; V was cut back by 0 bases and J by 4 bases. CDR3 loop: CASSLEQGVLGNTIYF. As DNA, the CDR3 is TGCGCCAGCAGCTTGGAACAGGGGGTACTCGGAAACACCATATATTTT.

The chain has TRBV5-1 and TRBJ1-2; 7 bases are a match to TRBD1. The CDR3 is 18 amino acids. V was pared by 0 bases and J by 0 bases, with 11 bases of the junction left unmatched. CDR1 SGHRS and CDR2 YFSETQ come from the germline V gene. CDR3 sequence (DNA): TGCGCCAGCAGCTTGGGGTTGACAGGGACTCCACCTAACTATGGCTACACCTTC. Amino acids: CASSLGLTGTPPNYGYTF.

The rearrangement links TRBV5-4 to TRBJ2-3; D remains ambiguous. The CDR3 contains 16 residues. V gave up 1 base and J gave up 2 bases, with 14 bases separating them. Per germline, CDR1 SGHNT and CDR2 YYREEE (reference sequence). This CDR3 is CASSLFTDEYTDTQYF. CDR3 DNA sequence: TGTGCCAGCAGCTTGTTTACAGACGAATACACAGATACGCAGTATTTT.

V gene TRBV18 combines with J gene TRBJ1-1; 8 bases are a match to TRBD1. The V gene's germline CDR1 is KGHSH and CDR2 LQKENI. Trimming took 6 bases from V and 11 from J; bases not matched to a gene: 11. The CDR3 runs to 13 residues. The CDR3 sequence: CASSFTGGGSAFF. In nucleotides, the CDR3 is TGTGCCAGCTCGTTCACAGGGGGGGGTTCGGCTTTCTTT.

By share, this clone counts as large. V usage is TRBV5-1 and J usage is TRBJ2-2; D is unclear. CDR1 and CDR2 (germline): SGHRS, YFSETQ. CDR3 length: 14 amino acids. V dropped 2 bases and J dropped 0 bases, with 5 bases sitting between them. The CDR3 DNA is TGCGCCAGCAGCTTTTCTCCGAACACCGGGGAGCTGTTTTTT. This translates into CASSFSPNTGELFF.